These 15 T cell receptor beta chains originate from one sample sequenced in a study of response to subunit inactivated influenza vaccine. A single record per CDR3 protein comes from TCRdb applying MiXCR to the RT-PCR reads. The sample records more than 550,000 distinct CDR3 sequences, around 11% being singletons. The data were also submitted as part of a second study, on T cells expressing NK-cell markers. According to that study: 5'RACE template switching built TCR beta cDNA with unique molecular identifiers.

This specimen consisted of PBMCs from blood, obtained on the day of vaccination. These TCRs come from a man aged 45-65 years who received an inactivated influenza vaccine.

This clonotype has just a few counts. V and J are TRBV28 and TRBJ2-1; D ambiguous. CDR3 size: 13 residues. The germline V and J ends were trimmed by 5 bases and 4 bases, with 9 bases remaining between them. Germline V lookup: CDR1 MDHEN, CDR2 SYDVKM. The CDR3 is CASSTWDYNEQFF. The CDR3 coding sequence is TGTGCCAGCAGTACTTGGGATTACAATGAGCAGTTCTTC.

Ten or more counts support this clonotype. The chain is built from TRBV5-1 and TRBJ2-7; 12 bases are shared with TRBD2. The CDR3 runs to 14 residues. V gave up 4 bases and J gave up 4 bases; unmatched junction bases: 3. Germline CDR1 SGHRS, CDR2 YFSETQ. The CDR3 spells CASSPTSGSYEQYF. The CDR3, as DNA: TGCGCCAGCAGCCCGACTAGCGGGAGTTACGAGCAGTACTTC.

This clonotype was seen a few times. In nucleotides, the CDR3 is TGTGCCAGCTCCCTCGGGCAGAAACCGTACCAAGAGACCCAGTACTTC. Protein: CASSLGQKPYQETQYF. The chain carries TRBV6-1 and TRBJ2-5; D gene uncertain. CDR1 and CDR2 from the germline V gene are MNHNS and SASEGT. The CDR3 contains 16 residues. V dropped 8 bases and J dropped 0 bases, with 19 bases sitting between them.

Only a few counts were recorded for this clonotype. V gene TRBV5-6 combines with J gene TRBJ2-2; 7 bases match TRBD1. V trimming: 0 bases; J trimming: 3 bases; junction bases outside the gene matches: 2. Germline V gene data show CDR1 as SGHDT and CDR2 as YYEEEE. The CDR3 is made up of 15 amino acids. The CDR3: CASSLGDRYTGELFF. The CDR3 nucleotides read TGTGCCAGCAGCTTGGGGGACAGATACACCGGGGAGCTGTTTTTT.

This clonotype occurred a few times. The gene calls are TRBV7-9 and TRBJ2-5, with a possible D match to TRBD2 (6 bases). Trimming shortened V by 1 base and J by 1 base, and 10 bases separated the two germline ends. There are 15 residues in the CDR3. Germline V CDR1 and CDR2: SEHNR, FQNEAQ (reference sequence). Here the CDR3 DNA reads TGTGCCAGCAGCTTAGGTACGGGACTCCAAGAGACCCAGTACTTC. It is translated as CASSLGTGLQETQYF.

This clonotype was detected a few times. The chain is built from TRBV12-3 or TRBV12-4 and TRBJ2-6, with D perhaps TRBD2 (7 bases). The CDR3 runs to 15 residues. V gave up 0 bases and J gave up 7 bases, with 10 bases separating them. The CDR3 is CASSLAGGRANVLTF. The CDR3 DNA sequence: TGTGCCAGCAGTTTAGCGGGGGGGCGTGCCAACGTCCTGACTTTC.

The V gene is TRBV5-1, the J gene TRBJ2-2, with D hard to call. Trimming cost V 0 bases and J 2 bases, with 11 bases left between them. Germline CDR1 and CDR2: SGHRS and YFSETQ. The CDR3 has 16 residues. This CDR3 is CASSLVPLANTGELFF. For the CDR3, the DNA is TGCGCCAGCAGCTTGGTCCCACTGGCCAACACCGGGGAGCTGTTTTTT.

Comments on this clonotype: An end of the junction differs from the germline gene, which may be a read error. The rearrangement links TRBV20-1 to TRBJ2-1, with TRBD2 matching over 10 bases. The CDR3 contains 16 residues. Germline V gene data show CDR1 as DFQATT and CDR2 as SNEGSKA (reference sequence). CDR3 nucleotide sequence: TGCTGTGCTAGAGAACTAGCGGGGACCTCCTACAATGAGCAGTTCTTC. This sequence encodes CCARELAGTSYNEQFF.

This clonotype was detected a few times. The chain carries TRBV3-1 and TRBJ1-4; D is perhaps TRBD1 (6 bases). Germline V gene data show CDR1 as LGHDT and CDR2 as YNNKEL (reference sequence). The CDR3 runs to 16 residues. V was shortened by 1 base and J by 8 bases, with 17 bases between the two germline ends. The CDR3 DNA sequence: TGTGCCAGCAGCCAAGGAAAGGGGGGAAGGAGAGAAAAACTGTTTTTT. It encodes CASSQGKGGRREKLFF.

This clonotype was found many times. This chain connects TRBV12-3 or TRBV12-4 to TRBJ2-7; 7 bases fit TRBD1. J gave up 0 bases and V 6 bases, and 8 bases lay outside the gene matches. CDR3 length: 15 residues. The CDR3 region is CASRRQGSSSYEQYF. In DNA, the CDR3 is TGTGCCAGCAGACGACAGGGTTCTTCCTCCTACGAGCAGTACTTC.

This clonotype was seen more than once but under ten times. This chain joins TRBV12-3 or TRBV12-4 and TRBJ2-2, with TRBD2 matching 8 bases. The CDR3 length is 16 residues. V gave up 1 base and J gave up 1 base; unmatched junction bases: 2. This CDR3 is CASSLGLALNTGELFF. The CDR3 coding sequence is TGTGCCAGCAGTTTAGGACTAGCGCTGAACACCGGGGAGCTGTTTTTT.

This clonotype appeared many times. V gene TRBV5-1 combines with J gene TRBJ2-3, with D unclear. Trimming removed 2 bases at V and 2 bases at J, with 9 bases between. The CDR3 loop spans 14 amino acids. CDR1 and CDR2 from the germline V gene are SGHRS and YFSETQ. This CDR3 is CASSLQLPTDTQYF. CDR3 coding DNA: TGCGCCAGCAGCTTACAGCTACCCACAGATACGCAGTATTTT.

CDR3 in DNA: TGTGCCAGCAGACCTCAGGGTTACCTCTACGAGCAGTACTTC. Residues: CASRPQGYLYEQYF. The chain employs TRBV28 and TRBJ2-7; possible D gene TRBD1, 5 bases. Trimming shortened V by 6 bases and J by 3 bases, and 15 bases separated the two germline ends. The CDR3 totals 14 residues. The V gene's germline CDR1 is MDHEN and CDR2 SYDVKM.

This clonotype was counted a few times. The chain joins TRBV29-1 to TRBJ2-5, with 8 bases aligning to TRBD2. With V trimmed by 7 bases and J by 1 base, 14 bases remained unmatched. CDR1 and CDR2 (germline): SQVTM, ANQGSEA. This CDR3 spans 16 amino acids. The CDR3 protein is CSASYGGRLSQETQYF. In DNA form, the CDR3 reads TGCAGCGCCAGTTATGGCGGGAGGCTCTCCCAAGAGACCCAGTACTTC.

The chain carries TRBV12-3 or TRBV12-4 and TRBJ2-1, with D unclear. Trimming took 2 bases from V and 0 from J, leaving 8 bases between them. This CDR3 has 15 residues. CDR3 region: CASSLWVSSYNEQFF. Here the CDR3 DNA reads TGTGCCAGCAGTTTATGGGTGAGCTCCTACAATGAGCAGTTCTTC.